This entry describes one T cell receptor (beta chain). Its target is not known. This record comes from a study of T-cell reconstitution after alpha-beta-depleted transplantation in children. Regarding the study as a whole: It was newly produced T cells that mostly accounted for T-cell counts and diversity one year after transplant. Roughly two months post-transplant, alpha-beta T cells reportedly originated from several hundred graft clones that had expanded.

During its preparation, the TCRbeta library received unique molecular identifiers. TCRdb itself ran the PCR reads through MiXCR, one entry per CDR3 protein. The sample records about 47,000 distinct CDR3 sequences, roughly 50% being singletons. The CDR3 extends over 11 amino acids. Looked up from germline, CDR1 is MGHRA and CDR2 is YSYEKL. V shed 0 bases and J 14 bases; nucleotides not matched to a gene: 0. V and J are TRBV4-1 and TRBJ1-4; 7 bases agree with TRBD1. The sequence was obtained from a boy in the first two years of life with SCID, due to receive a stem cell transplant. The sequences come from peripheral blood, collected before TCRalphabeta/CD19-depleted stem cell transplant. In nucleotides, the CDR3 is TGCGCCAGCAGCCAAGACAGGGGGCTGTTTTTT. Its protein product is CASSQDRGLFF.